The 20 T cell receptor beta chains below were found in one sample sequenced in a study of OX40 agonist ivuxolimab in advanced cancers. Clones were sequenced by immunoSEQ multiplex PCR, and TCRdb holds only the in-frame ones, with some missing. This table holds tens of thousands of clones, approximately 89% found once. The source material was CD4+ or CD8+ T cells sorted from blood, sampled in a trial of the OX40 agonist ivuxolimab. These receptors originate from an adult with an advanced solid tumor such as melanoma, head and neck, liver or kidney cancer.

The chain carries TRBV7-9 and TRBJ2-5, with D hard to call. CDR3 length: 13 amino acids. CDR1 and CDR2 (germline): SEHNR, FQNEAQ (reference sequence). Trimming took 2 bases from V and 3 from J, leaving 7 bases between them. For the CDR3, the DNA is TGTGCCAGCAGCTTACCCTTGGAAGAGACCCAGTACTTC. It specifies CASSLPLEETQYF. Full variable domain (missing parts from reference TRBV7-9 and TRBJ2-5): DTGVSQNPRHKITKRGQNVTFRCDPISEHNRLYWYRQTLGQGPEFLTYFQNEAQLEKSRLLSDRFSAERPKGSFSTLEIQRTEQGDSAMYLCASSLPLEETQYFGPGTRLLVL.

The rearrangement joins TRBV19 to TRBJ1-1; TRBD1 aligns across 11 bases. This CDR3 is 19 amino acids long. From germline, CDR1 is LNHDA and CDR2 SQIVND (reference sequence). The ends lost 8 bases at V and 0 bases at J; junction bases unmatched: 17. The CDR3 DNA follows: TGTGCCAGTCAGGTCCCCGGACAGGGGGCTAAAAACTTGAACACTGAAGCTTTCTTT. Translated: CASQVPGQGAKNLNTEAFF.

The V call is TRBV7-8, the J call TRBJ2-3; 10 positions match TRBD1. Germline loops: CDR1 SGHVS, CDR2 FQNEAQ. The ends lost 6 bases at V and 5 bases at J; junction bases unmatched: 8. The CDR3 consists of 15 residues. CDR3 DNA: TGTGCCAGCAGTGACAGGGGGCTCGGGGTAGATACGCAGTATTTT. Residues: CASSDRGLGVDTQYF.

The CDR3 DNA is TGCGCCAGCAGCTTGGGGGACACTTCCAGCTACGAGCAGTACTTC. Its translation is CASSLGDTSSYEQYF. The chain combines TRBV5-1 with TRBJ2-5, with D maybe TRBD1 (6 bases). The J call may not be correct, given that the DNA end is closer to TRBJ2-7. This CDR3 has 15 amino acids. Germline CDR1 SGHRS, CDR2 YFSETQ.

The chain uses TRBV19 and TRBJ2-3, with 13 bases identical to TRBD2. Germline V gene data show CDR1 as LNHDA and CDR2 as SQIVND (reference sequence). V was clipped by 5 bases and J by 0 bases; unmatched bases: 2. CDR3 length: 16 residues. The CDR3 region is CASSLGLAGSTDTQYF. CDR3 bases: TGTGCCAGTAGTTTGGGACTAGCGGGGAGCACAGATACGCAGTATTTT. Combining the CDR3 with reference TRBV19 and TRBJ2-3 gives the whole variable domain DGGITQSPKYLFRKEGQNVTLSCEQNLNHDAMYWYRQDPGQGLRLIYYSQIVNDFQKGDIAEGYSVSREKKESFPLTVTSAQKNPTAFYLCASSLGLAGSTDTQYFGPGTRLTVL.

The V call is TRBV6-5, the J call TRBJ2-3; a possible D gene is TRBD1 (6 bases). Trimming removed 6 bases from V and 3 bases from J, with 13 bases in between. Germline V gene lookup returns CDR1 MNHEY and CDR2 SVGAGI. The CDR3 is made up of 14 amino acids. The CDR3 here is CASRTGRGTDTQYF. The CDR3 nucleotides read TGTGCCAGCAGGACGGGCAGGGGAACAGATACGCAGTATTTT.

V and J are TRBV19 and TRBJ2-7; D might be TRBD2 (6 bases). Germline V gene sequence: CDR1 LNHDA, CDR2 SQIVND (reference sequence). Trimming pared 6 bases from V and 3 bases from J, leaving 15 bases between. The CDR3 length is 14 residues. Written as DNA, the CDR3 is TGTGCCAGTAGCTACGGGACGGGACTCTACGAGCAGTACTTC. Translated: CASSYGTGLYEQYF. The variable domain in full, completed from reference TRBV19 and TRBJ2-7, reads DGGITQSPKYLFRKEGQNVTLSCEQNLNHDAMYWYRQDPGQGLRLIYYSQIVNDFQKGDIAEGYSVSREKKESFPLTVTSAQKNPTAFYLCASSYGTGLYEQYFGPGTRLTVT.

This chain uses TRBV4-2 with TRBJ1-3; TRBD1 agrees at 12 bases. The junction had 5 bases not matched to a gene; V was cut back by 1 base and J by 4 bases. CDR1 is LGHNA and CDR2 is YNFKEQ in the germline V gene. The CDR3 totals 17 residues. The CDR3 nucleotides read TGTGCCAGCAGCCAAGGGGGACAGGGGGCATGGGGAAACACCATATATTTT. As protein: CASSQGGQGAWGNTIYF.

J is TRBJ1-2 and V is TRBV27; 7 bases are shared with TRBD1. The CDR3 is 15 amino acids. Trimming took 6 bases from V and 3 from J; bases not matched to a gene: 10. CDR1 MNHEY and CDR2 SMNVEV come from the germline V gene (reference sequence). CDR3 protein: CASSFLTGADYGYTF. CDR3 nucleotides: TGTGCCAGCAGCTTTTTAACAGGGGCCGACTATGGCTACACCTTC.

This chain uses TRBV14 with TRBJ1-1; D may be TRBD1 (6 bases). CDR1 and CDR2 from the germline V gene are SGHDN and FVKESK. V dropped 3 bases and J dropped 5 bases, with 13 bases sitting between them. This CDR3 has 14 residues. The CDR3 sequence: CASSHVRGRTEAFF. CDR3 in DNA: TGTGCCAGCAGCCATGTTAGGGGGAGGACTGAAGCTTTCTTT.

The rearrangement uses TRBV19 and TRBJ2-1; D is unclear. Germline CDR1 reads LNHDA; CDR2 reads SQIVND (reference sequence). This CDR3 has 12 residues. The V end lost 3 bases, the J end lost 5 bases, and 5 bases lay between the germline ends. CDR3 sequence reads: CASSIGNNEQFF. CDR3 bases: TGTGCCAGTAGTATTGGGAACAATGAGCAGTTCTTC. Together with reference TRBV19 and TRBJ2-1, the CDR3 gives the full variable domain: DGGITQSPKYLFRKEGQNVTLSCEQNLNHDAMYWYRQDPGQGLRLIYYSQIVNDFQKGDIAEGYSVSREKKESFPLTVTSAQKNPTAFYLCASSIGNNEQFFGPGTRLTVL.

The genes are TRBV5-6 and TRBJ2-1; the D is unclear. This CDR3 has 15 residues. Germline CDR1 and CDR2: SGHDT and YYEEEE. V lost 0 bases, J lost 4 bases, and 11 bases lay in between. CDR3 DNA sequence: TGTGCCAGCAGCTTGGGACTTTCCCAGTACAATGAGCAGTTCTTC. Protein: CASSLGLSQYNEQFF.

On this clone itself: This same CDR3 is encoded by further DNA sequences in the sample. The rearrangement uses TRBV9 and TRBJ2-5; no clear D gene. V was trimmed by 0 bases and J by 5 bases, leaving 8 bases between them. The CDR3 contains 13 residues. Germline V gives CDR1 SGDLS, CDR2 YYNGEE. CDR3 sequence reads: CASSVEGWETQYF. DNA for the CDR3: TGTGCCAGCAGCGTAGAGGGATGGGAGACCCAGTACTTC.

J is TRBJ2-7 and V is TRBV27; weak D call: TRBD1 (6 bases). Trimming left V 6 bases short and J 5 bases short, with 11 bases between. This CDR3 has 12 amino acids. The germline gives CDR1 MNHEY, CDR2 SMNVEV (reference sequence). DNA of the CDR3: TGTGCCAGCAGCAGGGGAAGGAACGAGCAGTACTTC. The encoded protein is CASSRGRNEQYF.

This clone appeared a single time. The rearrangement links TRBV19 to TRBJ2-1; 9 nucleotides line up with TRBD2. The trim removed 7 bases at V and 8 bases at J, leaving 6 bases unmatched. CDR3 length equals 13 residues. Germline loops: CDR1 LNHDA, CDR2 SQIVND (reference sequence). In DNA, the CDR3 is TGTGCCAGTACAAGCGGGGGGTTGGATGAGCAGTTCTTC. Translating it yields CASTSGGLDEQFF.

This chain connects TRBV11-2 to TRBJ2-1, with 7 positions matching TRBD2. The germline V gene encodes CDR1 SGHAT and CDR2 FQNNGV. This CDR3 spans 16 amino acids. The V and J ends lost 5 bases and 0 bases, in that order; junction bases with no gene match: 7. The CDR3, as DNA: TGTGCCAGCAGCGGGAGCGGGGCCAACTCCTACAATGAGCAGTTCTTC. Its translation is CASSGSGANSYNEQFF.

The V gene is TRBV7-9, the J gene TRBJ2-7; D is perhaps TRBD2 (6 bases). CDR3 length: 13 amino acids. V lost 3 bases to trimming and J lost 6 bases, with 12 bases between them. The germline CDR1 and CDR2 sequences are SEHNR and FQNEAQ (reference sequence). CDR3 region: CASSLSGVREQYF. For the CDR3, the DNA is TGTGCCAGCAGCTTGTCGGGAGTTCGCGAGCAGTACTTC.

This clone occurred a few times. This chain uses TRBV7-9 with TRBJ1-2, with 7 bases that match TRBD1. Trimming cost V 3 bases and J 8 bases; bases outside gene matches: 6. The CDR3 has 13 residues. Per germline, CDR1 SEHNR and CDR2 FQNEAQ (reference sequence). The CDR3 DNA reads TGTGCCAGCAGCTTGGGACAGTCTTACGGCTACACCTTC. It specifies CASSLGQSYGYTF.

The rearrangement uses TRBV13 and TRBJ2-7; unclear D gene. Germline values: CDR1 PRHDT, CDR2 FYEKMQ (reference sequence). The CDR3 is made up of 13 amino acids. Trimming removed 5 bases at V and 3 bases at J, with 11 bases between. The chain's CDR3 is CASSTGRSYEQYF. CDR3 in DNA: TGTGCCAGCAGCACCGGACGGAGCTACGAGCAGTACTTC.

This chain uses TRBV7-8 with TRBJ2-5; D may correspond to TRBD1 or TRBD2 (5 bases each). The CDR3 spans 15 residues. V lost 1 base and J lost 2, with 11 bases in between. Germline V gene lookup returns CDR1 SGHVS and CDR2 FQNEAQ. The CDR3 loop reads CASSLVGGLQETQYF. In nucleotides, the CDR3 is TGTGCCAGCAGCTTAGTTGGGGGTTTGCAAGAGACCCAGTACTTC.